The next 28 T cell receptor beta chains were all read from a single sample in a study of blood T cell repertoires in COVID-19. Assay: immunoSEQ multiplex PCR; the TCRdb copy retains only in-frame clones and omits some. The sample carries about 280,000 clones, around 90% recorded once. The sequenced sample consisted of peripheral blood. The origin of the receptors is a woman in her 40s who had recovered from COVID-19.

This clone was seen only once. Here the CDR3 DNA reads TGTGCCAGCAGTTACGATGGCACGGGTACGCAGTATTTT. It is translated as CASSYDGTGTQYF. V is TRBV6-8 and J is TRBJ2-3; no definite D call. The V gene's germline CDR1 is MNHGY and CDR2 SAAAGT. CDR3 length: 13 amino acids. Trimming pared 2 bases from V and 8 bases from J, leaving 11 bases between.

In this sample, this clone turned up a few times. This chain uses TRBV7-9 with TRBJ2-1; 8 positions agree with TRBD2. The germline CDR1 and CDR2 sequences are SEHNR and FQNEAQ (reference sequence). This CDR3 is 16 amino acids long. The V gene end was trimmed by 0 bases and the J gene end by 8 bases; junction bases not matched to a gene: 9. CDR3 in DNA: TGTGCCAGCAGCTTAGCGCCCTTAGCGGGGAGCGATGAGCAGTTCTTC. Amino acid sequence: CASSLAPLAGSDEQFF.

This clone was counted a few times. CDR3 protein: CASSLDSGAEAFF. For the CDR3, the DNA is TGTGCCAGCAGCTTAGATTCAGGGGCTGAAGCTTTCTTT. This chain uses TRBV7-9 with TRBJ1-1; D might be TRBD1 (6 bases). In germline, CDR1 is SEHNR, CDR2 FQNEAQ (reference sequence). This CDR3 contains 13 residues. Trimming stripped 1 base from V and 6 bases from J, with 9 bases between.

This clone appeared a single time. Here the CDR3 DNA reads TGTGCCAGCAGCGTAGGCGGTGGCGGGAGCGTCGGGGAGCTGTTTTTT. This codes for CASSVGGGGSVGELFF. J is TRBJ2-2 and V is TRBV9, with 7 bases lining up with TRBD2. Germline V lookup: CDR1 SGDLS, CDR2 YYNGEE. This CDR3 comprises 16 residues. Trimming cost V 0 bases and J 7 bases; bases outside gene matches: 9. Using reference TRBV9 and TRBJ2-2 for the parts outside the CDR3, the full variable domain is DSGVTQTPKHLITATGQRVTLRCSPRSGDLSVYWYQQSLDQGLQFLIQYYNGEERAKGNILERFSAQQFPDLHSELNLSSLELGDSALYFCASSVGGGGSVGELFFGEGSRLTVL.

This clone showed up just once. The CDR3 spells CASSVPGLHEQFF. The CDR3 nucleotides are TGTGCCAGCAGTGTACCGGGACTTCATGAGCAGTTCTTC. This chain links TRBV28 with TRBJ2-1, with TRBD2 as a possible D gene (6 bases). The CDR3 contains 13 residues. CDR1 MDHEN and CDR2 SYDVKM come from the germline V gene. V shed 5 bases and J shed 8 bases, with 13 bases lying between them.

Concerning this clone: Other DNA sequences in this specimen translate into the identical CDR3. V and J are TRBV9 and TRBJ2-7; 7 nucleotides align to TRBD1. Germline trimming cut 0 bases from V and 1 base from J; bases unmatched to any gene: 4. The CDR3 length is 15 residues. Germline CDR1 and CDR2: SGDLS and YYNGEE. CDR3 sequence (DNA): TGTGCCAGCAGCGTAGGGGGGACAGCTTCCTACGAGCAGTACTTC. It encodes CASSVGGTASYEQYF.

This clone has a handful of counts. Within the sample, other DNA sequences also encode this same CDR3. V usage is TRBV3-1 (or the pseudogene TRBV3-2) and J usage is TRBJ2-2, with D possibly TRBD2 on 6 matching bases. Trimming took off 4 bases at V and 4 bases at J, with 10 bases between the two ends. Germline V lookup: CDR1 LGHDT, CDR2 YNNKEL (reference sequence). This CDR3 is 14 amino acids long. This CDR3 is CASSPVGGTGELFF. The CDR3 DNA reads TGTGCCAGCAGCCCCGTGGGGGGCACCGGGGAGCTGTTTTTT.

The V and J genes are TRBV5-1 and TRBJ2-1, with a weak D call TRBD2 (6 bases). The V end was cut by 0 bases, the J end by 6 bases, with 10 bases between. The CDR3 contains 14 residues. Germline V lookup: CDR1 SGHRS, CDR2 YFSETQ. The chain's CDR3 is CASSLVLALNEQFF. Written as DNA, the CDR3 is TGCGCCAGCAGCTTGGTACTAGCCCTCAATGAGCAGTTCTTC. Based on the CDR3 plus reference TRBV5-1 and TRBJ2-1, the full variable domain is KAGVTQTPRYLIKTRGQQVTLSCSPISGHRSVSWYQQTPGQGLQFLFEYFSETQRNKGNFPGRFSGRQFSNSRSEMNVSTLELGDSALYLCASSLVLALNEQFFGPGTRLTVL.

The chain is built from TRBV18 and TRBJ2-5; D not resolved. From germline, CDR1 is KGHSH and CDR2 LQKENI. CDR3 length: 15 amino acids. Trimming shortened V by 1 base and J by 5 bases, and 14 bases separated the two germline ends. The CDR3, as DNA: TGTGCCAGCTCACCACGGCCCACCCTGGAGGAGACCCAGTACTTC. Translating gives CASSPRPTLEETQYF. Full variable domain (remainder filled in from reference TRBV18 and TRBJ2-5): NAGVMQNPRHLVRRRGQEARLRCSPMKGHSHVYWYRQLPEEGLKFMVYLQKENIIDESGMPKERFSAEFPKEGPSILRIQQVVRGDSAAYFCASSPRPTLEETQYFGPGTRLLVL.

The rearrangement links TRBV5-6 to TRBJ2-1; TRBD2 aligns across 12 bases. Germline V lookup: CDR1 SGHDT, CDR2 YYEEEE. The CDR3 runs 16 residues. V was clipped by 0 bases and J by 7 bases; unmatched bases: 5. The CDR3 nucleotides read TGTGCCAGCAGCTTGGGGCTAGCGGGAGGGATGAATGAGCAGTTCTTC. It is translated as CASSLGLAGGMNEQFF.

The chain is built from TRBV6-5 and TRBJ2-5; maybe TRBD1 (7 bases). The germline V gene has CDR1 MNHEY and CDR2 SVGAGI. CDR3 length: 13 residues. V was pared by 6 bases and J by 4 bases, with 12 bases between. In nucleotides, the CDR3 is TGTGCCAGCAGCGGCCAGGGGGGAGAGACCCAGTACTTC. Protein product: CASSGQGGETQYF.

The chain couples TRBV21-1 to TRBJ2-4; the table's D gene call, TRBD2, was not cross checked with the DNA. TRBV21-1 counts as a pseudogene. CDR3 length: 17 amino acids. In DNA form, the CDR3 reads TGTGCCAGCAGCACCCTGGGCAGCGGGAGTTCCAAAAACATTCAGTACTTC. Amino acid sequence: CASSTLGSGSSKNIQYF.

The chain carries TRBV7-2 and TRBJ2-1; 8 nucleotides align to TRBD2. The CDR3 has 16 residues. V dropped 5 bases and J dropped 0; count of bases not matched to a gene: 6. Germline lookup yields CDR1 SGHTA and CDR2 FQGNSA. The CDR3 region is CASSPQTSVSYNEQFF. CDR3 DNA: TGTGCCAGCAGCCCCCAGACTAGCGTCTCCTACAATGAGCAGTTCTTC.

As concerns this clone: The junction departs from germline at one end; a sequencing error may be responsible. The chain has TRBV27 and TRBJ2-5, with 14 bases aligning to TRBD2. The germline V gene has CDR1 MNHEY and CDR2 SMNVEV (reference sequence). CDR3 length: 15 residues. CDR3 sequence reads: CASSLSGLAGGTQYF. The CDR3 DNA sequence: TGTGCCAGCAGTCTATCAGGACTAGCGGGAGGGACCCAGTACTTC.

This clone was seen a handful of times. The chain has TRBV4-1 and TRBJ2-1; a weak D match, TRBD2 (5 bases). The CDR3 extends over 13 amino acids. V was trimmed by 3 bases and J by 7 bases, leaving 10 bases between them. CDR1 MGHRA and CDR2 YSYEKL come from the germline V gene. CDR3 residues: CASSQLLVNEQFF. The DNA for the CDR3 is TGCGCCAGCAGCCAGTTACTAGTAAATGAGCAGTTCTTC.

This rearrangement joins TRBV10-3 to TRBJ2-1; 9 bases are shared with TRBD1. Per germline, CDR1 ENHRY and CDR2 SYGVKD. J was trimmed by 8 bases and V by 10 bases; bases with no gene match: 6. The CDR3 has 12 amino acids. In DNA form, the CDR3 reads TGTGCCACCCGGGACAGGGTCGATGAGCAGTTCTTC. It specifies CATRDRVDEQFF.

The chain uses TRBV4-1 and TRBJ2-7; TRBD2 matches at 7 bases. This CDR3 region has 15 residues. Germline V gene lookup returns CDR1 MGHRA and CDR2 YSYEKL. Unmatched junction bases numbered 9, after V lost 1 base and J lost 6 bases. CDR3 DNA sequence: TGCGCCAGCAGCCAAGCGGGGACTGGGGGGGTCGAGCAGTACTTC. This encodes CASSQAGTGGVEQYF.

The J gene is TRBJ2-7, the V gene TRBV2, with 9 bases aligning to TRBD2. This CDR3 has 14 residues. Germline values: CDR1 SNHLY, CDR2 FYNNEI. The V and J ends lost 7 bases and 5 bases, in that order; junction bases with no gene match: 9. The CDR3 spells CASMWSSGTNEQYF. The CDR3 DNA follows: TGTGCCAGCATGTGGTCTAGCGGGACAAACGAGCAGTACTTC.

V gene TRBV11-2 combines with J gene TRBJ2-3; TRBD2 agrees at 9 bases. This CDR3 comprises 16 residues. Trimming removed 2 bases from V and 3 bases from J; junction bases left unmatched: 6. Germline V gene data show CDR1 as SGHAT and CDR2 as FQNNGV. The CDR3 region has the DNA TGTGCCAGCAGCTTAAGGTCTAGCGGGACTACAGATACGCAGTATTTT. Its translation is CASSLRSSGTTDTQYF.

The chain couples TRBV3-1 (or the pseudogene TRBV3-2) to TRBJ1-4; D is ambiguous. Germline CDR1 reads LGHDT; CDR2 reads YNNKEL (reference sequence). V dropped 0 bases and J dropped 8 bases, with 4 bases sitting between them. The CDR3 loop spans 12 amino acids. Here the CDR3 DNA reads TGTGCCAGCAGCCAAGATCGGGAAAAACTGTTTTTT. Its protein is CASSQDREKLFF.

This clone showed up just once. The V and J genes are TRBV27 and TRBJ2-7, with D tentatively TRBD1 (5 bases). V lost 0 bases, J lost 3 bases, and 12 bases lay in between. Looked up from germline, CDR1 is MNHEY and CDR2 is SMNVEV (reference sequence). This CDR3 is 15 amino acids long. CDR3 sequence (DNA): TGTGCCAGCAGTTTATCGAGGCAGGGTTTCTACGAGCAGTACTTC. As protein: CASSLSRQGFYEQYF.

The chain links TRBV18 to TRBJ1-3, with a weak D call TRBD1 (5 bases). The V and J ends lost 0 bases and 2 bases respectively, with 11 bases between them. There are 16 residues in the CDR3. Germline V gene lookup returns CDR1 KGHSH and CDR2 LQKENI. The DNA of the CDR3 is TGTGCCAGCTCACCACCGGAGGGGAAGGCTGGAAACACCATATATTTT. This sequence encodes CASSPPEGKAGNTIYF.

V is TRBV30 and J is TRBJ2-7; TRBD2 is a possible D gene (6 bases). Germline values: CDR1 GTSNPN, CDR2 SVGIG (reference sequence). V lost 2 bases and J lost 5, with 16 bases in between. The CDR3 consists of 14 residues. In DNA, the CDR3 is TGTGCCTGGAGTAGGGGCCCGGGGGTGAACGAGCAGTACTTC. Residues: CAWSRGPGVNEQYF.

The V call is TRBV2, the J call TRBJ1-5, with 9 positions matching TRBD1. After removal of 6 bases from V and 5 bases from J, the junction contained 11 bases not matched to a gene. This CDR3 contains 16 residues. The germline gives CDR1 SNHLY, CDR2 FYNNEI. The CDR3 region is CASRDVRDRAYQPQHF. CDR3 coding DNA: TGTGCCAGCAGAGATGTGAGGGACAGGGCATATCAGCCCCAGCATTTT.

The chain uses TRBV24-1 and TRBJ2-1; D may be TRBD1 (6 bases). Germline V gene lookup returns CDR1 KGHDR and CDR2 SFDVKD. The length of the CDR3 is 13 residues. V gave up 10 bases and J gave up 10 bases, with 19 bases separating them. This CDR3 is CATTGAGANEQFF. CDR3 in DNA: TGTGCCACTACTGGAGCAGGGGCCAACGAGCAGTTCTTC.

This clone is a singleton in its sample. The chain has TRBV20-1 and TRBJ2-5; a weak D match, TRBD1 (5 bases). Looked up from germline, CDR1 is DFQATT and CDR2 is SNEGSKA (reference sequence). The V end was cut by 3 bases, the J end by 5 bases, with 16 bases between. This CDR3 has 14 amino acids. In DNA, the CDR3 is TGCAGTGCTAGTAGCCCGCAGGGCTTGGAGACCCAGTACTTC. Its protein is CSASSPQGLETQYF.

The chain is built from TRBV18 and TRBJ2-5, with D uncertain. V lost 0 bases and J 3 bases, leaving 11 bases between the germline ends. CDR3 length equals 15 residues. Germline assignment: CDR1 KGHSH and CDR2 LQKENI. CDR3 sequence (DNA): TGTGCCAGCTCACCACCTCTCAACAATAAAGAGACCCAGTACTTC. It encodes CASSPPLNNKETQYF.

This chain uses TRBV19 with TRBJ2-1, with 7 positions matching TRBD1. Germline V gene data show CDR1 as LNHDA and CDR2 as SQIVND (reference sequence). CDR3 length equals 14 residues. Trimming removed 5 bases from V and 4 bases from J; junction bases left unmatched: 5. The CDR3 loop reads CASSPGTAYNEQFF. CDR3 coding DNA: TGTGCCAGTAGTCCCGGGACAGCATACAATGAGCAGTTCTTC.